The sequence of this T cell receptor (beta chain) was determined in a study of follicular helper T cells after annual influenza vaccination. In germline, CDR1 is SGHAT, CDR2 FQNNGV. Trimming took off 0 bases at V and 6 bases at J, with 9 bases between the two ends. This CDR3 has 14 residues. Survey level resolution was used for TCRB sequencing. Sequenced by immunoSEQ multiplex PCR; TCRdb stores in-frame clones only, minus some. Among 27,000 or so clones listed, roughly 80% were seen once. The time point denotes: 2014-2015 season, pre-vaccination. Adults received seasonal inactivated influenza vaccine, with sorted blood CD4 subsets sequenced before and after. Blood volume per time point ranged from about 40 to 100 mL. Non-naive CD4+CXCR5+PD-1+ cTfh were sorted into ICOS+CD38+ and ICOS-CD38- fractions.

The V call is TRBV11-2, the J call TRBJ2-1; D uncertain. The TCR originated in an adult who received the influenza vaccine. Material: CXCR5+ CD38- circulating T follicular helper cells from blood, obtained on the day of influenza vaccination. The subset denotes: circulating Tfh, non-naive CD4+CXCR5+PD-1+ (ICOS+CD38+ or ICOS-CD38-). CDR3 residues: CASSLDHGLNEQFF. The DNA of the CDR3 is TGTGCCAGCAGCTTAGATCATGGCCTCAATGAGCAGTTCTTC.